The 20 T cell receptor beta chains in this list originate from one sample, sequenced in a study of T-cell reconstitution after alpha-beta-depleted transplantation in children. Preparation of the TCRbeta library was carried out with unique molecular identifiers. MiXCR was run by TCRdb on the PCR reads, yielding one entry per CDR3 protein. Seen here are a few hundred thousand distinct CDR3 sequences, 27% observed once, and the top ten hold 30% to 45%. The sample was PBMCs, taken before TCRalphabeta/CD19-depleted stem cell transplant. Receptors originate from a boy under two years old with Wiskott-Aldrich syndrome, due to receive a stem cell transplant.

This clonotype was counted a few times. The chain has TRBV2 and TRBJ2-1; D unresolved. V was cut by 6 bases and J by 7 bases, with 13 bases left in between. This CDR3 comprises 13 residues. Looked up from germline, CDR1 is SNHLY and CDR2 is FYNNEI. CDR3 protein: CASRGTATNEQFF. For the CDR3, the DNA is TGTGCCAGCAGGGGAACAGCTACAAATGAGCAGTTCTTC.

This clonotype was detected only a few times. This rearrangement joins TRBV5-1 to TRBJ2-1; tentative D call: TRBD1 (6 bases). Germline V gene data show CDR1 as SGHRS and CDR2 as YFSETQ. V dropped 2 bases and J dropped 5 bases, with 11 bases sitting between them. The CDR3 extends over 14 amino acids. CDR3 in amino acids: CASSLKGTNNEQFF. CDR3 coding DNA: TGCGCCAGCAGCTTAAAGGGGACAAACAATGAGCAGTTCTTC.

The rearrangement joins TRBV20-1 to TRBJ2-1, with 13 bases lining up with TRBD2. CDR1 is DFQATT, CDR2 SNEGSKA, per germline (reference sequence). The CDR3 is made up of 15 amino acids. The CDR3 DNA reads as TGCAGCTCGATCTTTGGACTAGCGGGAGTCCATGAGCAGTTCTTC. This gives the protein CSSIFGLAGVHEQFF.

The gene calls are TRBV6-1 and TRBJ2-3, with no clear D. The germline V gene has CDR1 MNHNS and CDR2 SASEGT. V gave up 6 bases and J gave up 1 base, with 11 bases separating them. This CDR3 comprises 14 residues. The CDR3 nucleotides read TGTGCCAGCAGACTAACGGGTCGCACAGATACGCAGTATTTT. Translated: CASRLTGRTDTQYF.

This clonotype was observed a few times. V gene TRBV12-3 or TRBV12-4 combines with J gene TRBJ1-6; D perhaps matches TRBD1 (5 bases). With 6 bases removed from V and 8 bases from J, the gap between germline ends came to 11 bases. CDR3 size: 13 residues. CDR3 sequence reads: CASSDLGDSPLHF. Here the CDR3 DNA reads TGTGCCAGCAGCGATTTGGGGGATTCACCCCTCCACTTT.

This clonotype was observed a few times. The V and J genes are TRBV12-5 and TRBJ2-3, with D possibly being TRBD2 (6 bases). The ends were cut back, 10 bases at V and 2 bases at J, with 16 bases in the middle. This CDR3 contains 14 residues. Germline V CDR1 and CDR2: LGHNT, FRNRAP. In DNA form, the CDR3 reads TGTGCTACGCAAGCGGGCCAAACCACAGATACGCAGTATTTT. Protein: CATQAGQTTDTQYF.

The chain couples TRBV19 to TRBJ1-5; D call uncertain. Germline V lookup: CDR1 LNHDA, CDR2 SQIVND (reference sequence). V was trimmed by 6 bases and J by 0 bases, leaving 21 bases between them. The CDR3 sequence is 18 residues long. The DNA of the CDR3 is TGTGCCAGTAGAAAAGGAGACCCGCTTCAATTTAGCAATCAGCCCCAGCATTTT. Its translation: CASRKGDPLQFSNQPQHF.

The table lists this clonotype with a few counts. In nucleotides, the CDR3 is TGTGCCAGCAGTCCGCTAGCGGGAGCGGTCTACGAGCAGTACTTC. Protein: CASSPLAGAVYEQYF. The chain recombines TRBV27 with TRBJ2-7, with 10 nucleotides matching TRBD2. V lost 5 bases, J lost 3 bases, and 7 bases stayed unmatched. This CDR3 is built from 15 residues. Looked up from germline, CDR1 is MNHEY and CDR2 is SMNVEV (reference sequence).

The chain couples TRBV5-1 to TRBJ2-7, with TRBD2 matching over 11 bases. In germline, CDR1 is SGHRS, CDR2 YFSETQ. V dropped 6 bases and J dropped 5; count of bases not matched to a gene: 13. The CDR3 extends over 16 amino acids. The CDR3 coding sequence is TGCGCCAGCACCAGATCTAGGACTAGCGGGTACCACGAGCAGTACTTC. This sequence encodes CASTRSRTSGYHEQYF. Full variable domain (remainder filled in from reference TRBV5-1 and TRBJ2-7): KAGVTQTPRYLIKTRGQQVTLSCSPISGHRSVSWYQQTPGQGLQFLFEYFSETQRNKGNFPGRFSGRQFSNSRSEMNVSTLELGDSALYLCASTRSRTSGYHEQYFGPGTRLTVT.

The V gene is TRBV15, the J gene TRBJ2-3; D is uncertain. V lost 1 base to trimming and J lost 1 base, with 0 bases between them. This CDR3 is built from 12 residues. Looked up from germline, CDR1 is LNHNV and CDR2 is YYDKDF (reference sequence). CDR3 bases: TGTGCCACCAGCAGAGGCACAGATACGCAGTATTTT. Its translation: CATSRGTDTQYF.

The rearrangement uses TRBV5-1 and TRBJ2-5, with TRBD2 as a possible D gene (5 bases). This CDR3 has 15 residues. The ends were cut back, 4 bases at V and 2 bases at J, with 15 bases in the middle. The germline gives CDR1 SGHRS, CDR2 YFSETQ. In nucleotides, the CDR3 is TGCGCCAGCAGCCGGATGGACTTCTCTCAAGAGACCCAGTACTTC. Residues: CASSRMDFSQETQYF.

Only a few counts were recorded for this clonotype. The rearrangement links TRBV5-5 to TRBJ2-7; maybe TRBD2 (6 bases). The V gene lost 0 bases and the J gene lost 3 bases, with 10 bases spanning the gap. CDR3 length equals 14 residues. The germline V gene has CDR1 SGHKS and CDR2 YYEKEE (reference sequence). The CDR3 sequence is CASSLEGLVYEQYF. As DNA, the CDR3 is TGTGCCAGCAGCTTGGAGGGACTTGTCTACGAGCAGTACTTC.

This clonotype was counted a few times. The junction does not match germline at one end; this may be a read error. This rearrangement joins TRBV2 to TRBJ2-1, with TRBD2 matching 11 bases. This CDR3 comprises 18 residues. Per the germline V gene, CDR1 is SNHLY and CDR2 is FYNNEI. CDR3 DNA sequence: TGTGCCAGCAGGGAAGGACTAGCGGGTAGCCCTCTCCACAATGAGCAGTTCTTC. As protein: CASREGLAGSPLHNEQFF.

The chain has TRBV9 and TRBJ2-4; D uncertain. Trimming took off 2 bases at V and 2 bases at J, with 5 bases between the two ends. There are 13 residues in the CDR3. Germline V lookup: CDR1 SGDLS, CDR2 YYNGEE. The CDR3 DNA follows: TGTGCCAGCAGCGTCGGGTCCAAAAACATTCAGTACTTC. It specifies CASSVGSKNIQYF.

The chain has TRBV6-1 and TRBJ2-2; a weak D match, TRBD2 (6 bases). Germline assignment: CDR1 MNHNS and CDR2 SASEGT. The length of the CDR3 is 15 residues. The V end lost 6 bases, the J end lost 3 bases, and 14 bases lay between the germline ends. The CDR3 sequence is CASRRTSSDTGELFF. The CDR3 DNA reads as TGTGCCAGCAGAAGAACTAGCAGCGACACCGGGGAGCTGTTTTTT.

There are a few counts of this clonotype. V usage is TRBV10-3 and J usage is TRBJ2-3; possibly TRBD2 for D (5 bases). V lost 5 bases and J lost 0, with 6 bases in between. Germline loops: CDR1 ENHRY, CDR2 SYGVKD. This CDR3 spans 13 amino acids. The CDR3 nucleotides read TGTGCCATCAGTCCGGGGAGCACAGATACGCAGTATTTT. Protein: CAISPGSTDTQYF.

This chain connects TRBV12-3 or TRBV12-4 to TRBJ2-7; D uncertain. The CDR3 contains 12 residues. Trimming left V 2 bases short and J 13 bases short, with 15 bases between. The CDR3 region has the DNA TGTGCCAGCAGTTTAACCGGCACAGCGTCATACTTC. Translated, it gives CASSLTGTASYF.

The chain has TRBV30 and TRBJ1-4, with no clear D. Germline lookup yields CDR1 GTSNPN and CDR2 SVGIG (reference sequence). The CDR3 covers 13 residues. V was cut by 2 bases and J by 3 bases, with 7 bases left in between. CDR3 loop: CAWSPGANEKLFF. Here the CDR3 DNA reads TGTGCCTGGAGTCCGGGTGCTAATGAAAAACTGTTTTTT.

This clonotype has just a few counts. The V call is TRBV2, the J call TRBJ2-2; D ambiguous. Trimming removed 8 bases at V and 6 bases at J, with 16 bases between. The CDR3 totals 14 residues. Germline V gene lookup returns CDR1 SNHLY and CDR2 FYNNEI. The CDR3 DNA follows: TGTGCCAGCGGCCGATTCGGGCTCGCCGGGGAGCTGTTTTTT. Protein: CASGRFGLAGELFF.

This clonotype was detected many times. The junction departs from germline at one end; a sequencing error may be responsible. V is TRBV2 and J is TRBJ2-1; D gene ambiguous. Germline assignment: CDR1 SNHLY and CDR2 FYNNEI. CDR3 length: 13 amino acids. The CDR3 sequence: CASSASSYNEQFF. The CDR3 nucleotides read TGCGCCAGCAGTGCAAGCTCCTACAATGAGCAGTTCTTC.